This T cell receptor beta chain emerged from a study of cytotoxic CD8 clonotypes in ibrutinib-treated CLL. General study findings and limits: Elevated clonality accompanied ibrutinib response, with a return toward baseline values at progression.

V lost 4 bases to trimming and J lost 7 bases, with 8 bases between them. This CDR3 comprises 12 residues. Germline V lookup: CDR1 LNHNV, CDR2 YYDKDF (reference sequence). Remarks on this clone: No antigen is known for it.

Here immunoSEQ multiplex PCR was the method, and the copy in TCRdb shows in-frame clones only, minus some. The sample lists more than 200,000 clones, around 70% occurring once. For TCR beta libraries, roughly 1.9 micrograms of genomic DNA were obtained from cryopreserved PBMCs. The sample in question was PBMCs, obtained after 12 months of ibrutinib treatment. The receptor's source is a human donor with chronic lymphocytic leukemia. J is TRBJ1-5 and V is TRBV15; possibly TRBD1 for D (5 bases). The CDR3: CATSNQGQPQHF. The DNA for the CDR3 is TGTGCCACCAGCAACCAGGGACAGCCCCAGCATTTT.